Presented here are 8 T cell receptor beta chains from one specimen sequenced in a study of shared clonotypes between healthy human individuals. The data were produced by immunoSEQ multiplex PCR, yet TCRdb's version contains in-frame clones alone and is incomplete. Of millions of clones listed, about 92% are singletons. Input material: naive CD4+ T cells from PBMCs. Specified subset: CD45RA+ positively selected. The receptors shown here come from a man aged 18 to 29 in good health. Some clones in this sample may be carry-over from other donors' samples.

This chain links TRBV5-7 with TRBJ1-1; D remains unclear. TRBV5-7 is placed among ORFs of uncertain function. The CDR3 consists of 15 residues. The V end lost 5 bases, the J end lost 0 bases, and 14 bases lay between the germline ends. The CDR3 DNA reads TGTGCCAGCAGTTGGGCCGGCAGCGTGAACACTGAAGCTTTCTTT. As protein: CASSWAGSVNTEAFF.

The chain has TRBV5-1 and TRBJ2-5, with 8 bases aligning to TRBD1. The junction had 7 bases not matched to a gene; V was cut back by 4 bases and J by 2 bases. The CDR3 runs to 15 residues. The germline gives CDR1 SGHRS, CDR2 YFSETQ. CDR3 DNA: TGCGCCAGCAGCCGGGGACAGGCTACTCAAGAGACCCAGTACTTC. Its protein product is CASSRGQATQETQYF.

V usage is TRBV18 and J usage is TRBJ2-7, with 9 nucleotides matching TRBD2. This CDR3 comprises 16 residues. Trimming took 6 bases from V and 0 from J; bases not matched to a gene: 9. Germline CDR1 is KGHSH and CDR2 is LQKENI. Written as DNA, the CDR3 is TGTGCCAGCTCTAAGGCTAGCGGGGTAAGCTCCTACGAGCAGTACTTC. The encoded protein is CASSKASGVSSYEQYF.

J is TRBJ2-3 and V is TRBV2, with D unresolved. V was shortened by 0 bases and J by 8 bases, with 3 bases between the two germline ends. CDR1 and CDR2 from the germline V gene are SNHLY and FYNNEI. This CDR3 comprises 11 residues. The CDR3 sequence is CASSEASTQYF. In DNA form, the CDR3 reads TGTGCCAGCAGTGAAGCCTCTACGCAGTATTTT.

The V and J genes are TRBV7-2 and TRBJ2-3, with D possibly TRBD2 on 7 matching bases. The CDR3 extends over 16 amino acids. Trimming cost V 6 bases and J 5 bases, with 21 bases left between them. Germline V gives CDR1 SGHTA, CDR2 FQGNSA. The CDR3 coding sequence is TGTGCCAGCAGTTCTTGGGGGGGGCCCTTAGGAGATACGCAGTATTTT. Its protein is CASSSWGGPLGDTQYF.

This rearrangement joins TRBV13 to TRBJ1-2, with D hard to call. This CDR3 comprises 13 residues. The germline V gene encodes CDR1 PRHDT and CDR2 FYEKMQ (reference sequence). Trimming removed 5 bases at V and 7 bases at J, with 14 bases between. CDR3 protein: CASSPWGKGGYTF. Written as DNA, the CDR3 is TGTGCCAGCAGCCCATGGGGAAAGGGTGGCTACACCTTC.

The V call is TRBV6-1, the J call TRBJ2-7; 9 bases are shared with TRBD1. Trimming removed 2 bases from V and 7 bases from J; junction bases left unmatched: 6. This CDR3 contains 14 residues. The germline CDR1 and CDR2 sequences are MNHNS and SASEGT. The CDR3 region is CASSELQGAGEQYF. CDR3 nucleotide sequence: TGTGCCAGCAGTGAATTACAGGGGGCGGGAGAGCAGTACTTC.

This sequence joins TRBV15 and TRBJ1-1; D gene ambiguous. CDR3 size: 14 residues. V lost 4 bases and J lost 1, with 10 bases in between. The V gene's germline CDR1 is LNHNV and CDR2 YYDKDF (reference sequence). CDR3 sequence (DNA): TGTGCCACCAGCATCAACGTGGGGAACACTGAAGCTTTCTTT. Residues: CATSINVGNTEAFF.